The 9 T cell receptor beta chains below all came from one sample that was sequenced in a study of spatial heterogeneity in lung cancer (dated by TCRdb to between 2017 and 2020). Libraries were made using 5' RACE. Sequenced on a NextSeq 500. The raw public data were reprocessed by TCRdb itself: fastp quality trimming at Q25, MiXCR clonotype calling, in-frame beta chains only. Rows are unified per CDR3 protein, each entry keeping the most common DNA and genes. The sample contains 40,000 to 45,000 distinct CDR3 sequences, around 6.5% of them found a single time. Around 45% of the sample lies in the top ten. Explained via the paper, the time point label denotes: sample taken at primary tumor resection. Whole RNA extracted from tumor and nontumor lung tissue, or from cryopreserved PBMC samples, was used for TCR sequencing without cell sorting. The sample in question was PBMCs, obtained at surgery. These receptors all stem from a female donor with early-stage non-small cell lung cancer.

This clonotype was seen more than once but under ten times. The chain joins TRBV21-1 to TRBJ1-2; TRBD1, the table's D call, lacks a check against the DNA. TRBV21-1 counts as a pseudogene. The CDR3 loop spans 19 amino acids. The CDR3 loop is CASGAPIRDSAFSNYGYTF. The CDR3 region has the DNA TGTGCTTCGGGGGCGCCTATCCGGGACAGTGCCTTCTCTAACTATGGCTACACCTTC.

This clonotype appeared a few times. The chain couples TRBV6-5 to TRBJ1-1; D is unclear. Between the trimmed V and J ends, which lost 2 bases and 11 bases, there was a span of 9 bases. This CDR3 spans 11 amino acids. Per the germline V gene, CDR1 is MNHEY and CDR2 is SVGAGI. The CDR3 nucleotides are TGTGCCAGCAGTTACGCCGGCGGGGCTTTCTTT. Its translation is CASSYAGGAFF.

The V call is TRBV12-3 or TRBV12-4, the J call TRBJ2-1; TRBD1 is a possible D gene (6 bases). V was clipped by 7 bases and J by 6 bases, with 13 bases between them. CDR3 length: 13 amino acids. DNA for the CDR3: TGTGCCAGCACCGACAGGCTCAGCAATGAGCAGTTCTTC. Amino acid sequence: CASTDRLSNEQFF.

This clonotype appeared a few times. This chain connects TRBV7-3 to TRBJ1-4; D is unresolved. The V gene's germline CDR1 is SGHTA and CDR2 FQGTGA. The CDR3 sequence is 15 residues long. With 5 bases removed from V and 0 bases from J, the gap between germline ends came to 10 bases. CDR3 DNA: TGTGCCAGCAGCCCCTTCGTAGCAACTAATGAAAAACTGTTTTTT. The encoded protein is CASSPFVATNEKLFF.

This clonotype came up many times. The chain couples TRBV7-9 to TRBJ1-4; D is unresolved. The CDR3 consists of 15 residues. Germline-derived CDR1 and CDR2 are SEHNR and FQNEAQ (reference sequence). Trimming shortened V by 1 base and J by 3 bases, and 9 bases separated the two germline ends. The DNA for the CDR3 is TGTGCCAGCAGCTTAGTTGCCCGGGCTAATGAAAAACTGTTTTTT. Amino acids: CASSLVARANEKLFF.

Many counts were recorded for this clonotype. The rearrangement uses TRBV7-9 and TRBJ1-1; a possible D gene is TRBD1 (5 bases). The CDR3 length is 15 residues. V lost 2 bases, J lost 1 base, and 11 bases lay in between. Germline lookup yields CDR1 SEHNR and CDR2 FQNEAQ (reference sequence). The CDR3 coding sequence is TGTGCCAGCAGCTTATTGCCAGGGACGAACACTGAAGCTTTCTTT. Its translation is CASSLLPGTNTEAFF.

This clonotype was counted many times. The chain uses TRBV3-1 and TRBJ2-3; D may match TRBD1 or TRBD2 (5 bases each). This CDR3 comprises 17 residues. Germline-derived CDR1 and CDR2 are LGHDT and YNNKEL (reference sequence). The germline V and J ends were trimmed by 1 base and 1 base, with 15 bases remaining between them. This chain's CDR3 is CASSQGRDGRRTDTQYF. The CDR3 DNA is TGTGCCAGCAGCCAAGGCAGGGACGGGCGTCGCACAGATACGCAGTATTTT.

This clonotype appeared many times. The chain joins TRBV6-1 to TRBJ1-1; D unresolved. This CDR3 contains 16 residues. The V and J ends lost 1 base and 0 bases respectively, with 12 bases between them. Germline CDR1 MNHNS, CDR2 SASEGT. DNA of the CDR3: TGTGCCAGCAGTGAAGAATCTCACCTTGTGAACACTGAAGCTTTCTTT. This gives the protein CASSEESHLVNTEAFF.

This clonotype was recorded at least ten times. The rearrangement joins TRBV6-1 to TRBJ2-2, with D tentatively TRBD2 (5 bases). This CDR3 is 17 amino acids long. The germline V and J ends were trimmed by 0 bases and 5 bases, with 16 bases remaining between them. Germline V gives CDR1 MNHNS, CDR2 SASEGT. CDR3 loop: CASSEASQWRRTGELFF. CDR3 nucleotides: TGTGCCAGCAGTGAAGCGTCTCAATGGAGGAGGACCGGGGAGCTGTTTTTT.